This record concerns one TCR beta chain sequence. The antigen is undetermined. The CDR3 has 17 amino acids. Trimming removed 0 bases from V and 5 bases from J; junction bases left unmatched: 8. This sample was included in a study of T cell responses to AZD1222 COVID-19 vaccine. Analysis merged second doses at about 4 or about 12 weeks. Study-level points and caveats: Spike-specific TCR breadth and depth were elevated following two AZD1222 doses. Mostly white British, mostly female donors; authors suggested clonal diversity may be underestimated. Repertoire sampling happened only post peak T cell response.

Clones were read by immunoSEQ multiplex PCR, and TCRdb kept only the in-frame ones, dropping some. Found here are 140,000 to 150,000 clones, approximately 86% of them singletons; the top ten hold around 5%. Sequenced here: peripheral blood, sampled 28 days after the second AZD1222 dose. This chain links TRBV6-7 with TRBJ1-5; 9 nucleotides align to TRBD1. TRBV6-7 is designated an ORF whose function remains uncertain. The sequence came from an adult who received the AZD1222 COVID-19 vaccine. Written as DNA, the CDR3 is TGTGCCAGCAGTTACTCGCGGACAGGGGTTTTCGATCAGCCCCAGCATTTT. It yields the protein CASSYSRTGVFDQPQHF.